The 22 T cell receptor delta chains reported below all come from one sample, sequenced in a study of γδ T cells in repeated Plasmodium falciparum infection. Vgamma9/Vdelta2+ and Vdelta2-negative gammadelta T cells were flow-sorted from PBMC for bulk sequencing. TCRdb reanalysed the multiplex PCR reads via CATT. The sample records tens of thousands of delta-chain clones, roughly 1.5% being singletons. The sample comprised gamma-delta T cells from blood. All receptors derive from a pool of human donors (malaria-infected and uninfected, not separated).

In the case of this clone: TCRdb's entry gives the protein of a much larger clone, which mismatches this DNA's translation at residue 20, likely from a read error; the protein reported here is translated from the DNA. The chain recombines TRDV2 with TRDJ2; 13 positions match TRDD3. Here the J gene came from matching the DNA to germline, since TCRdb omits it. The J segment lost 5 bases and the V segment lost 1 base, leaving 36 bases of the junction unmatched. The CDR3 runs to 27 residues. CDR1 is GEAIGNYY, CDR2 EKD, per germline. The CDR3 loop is CACDTLLGDTHLGGLGDTPIKTAQLFF. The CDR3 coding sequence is TGTGCCTGTGACACTTTACTGGGGGATACGCACCTCGGAGGACTGGGGGATACCCCCATAAAAACAGCACAACTCTTCTTT.

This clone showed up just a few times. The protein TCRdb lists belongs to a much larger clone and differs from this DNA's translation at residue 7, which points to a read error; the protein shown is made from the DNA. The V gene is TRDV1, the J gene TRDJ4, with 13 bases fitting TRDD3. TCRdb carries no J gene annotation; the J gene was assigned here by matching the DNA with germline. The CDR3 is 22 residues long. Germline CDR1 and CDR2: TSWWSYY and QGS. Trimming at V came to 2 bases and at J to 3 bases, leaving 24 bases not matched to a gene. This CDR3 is CALGELSHHHAVLGDTPGPLIF. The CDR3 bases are TGTGCTCTTGGGGAATTATCACACCACCACGCTGTACTGGGGGATACGCCGGGACCCCTGATCTTT.

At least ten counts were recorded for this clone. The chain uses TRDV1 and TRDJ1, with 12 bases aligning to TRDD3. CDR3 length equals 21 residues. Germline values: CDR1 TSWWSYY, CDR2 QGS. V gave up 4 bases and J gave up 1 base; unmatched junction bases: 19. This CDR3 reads CALGAQTLPTWGIRGTDKLIF. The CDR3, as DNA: TGTGCTCTTGGGGCCCAAACACTTCCTACCTGGGGGATACGGGGCACCGATAAACTCATCTTT.

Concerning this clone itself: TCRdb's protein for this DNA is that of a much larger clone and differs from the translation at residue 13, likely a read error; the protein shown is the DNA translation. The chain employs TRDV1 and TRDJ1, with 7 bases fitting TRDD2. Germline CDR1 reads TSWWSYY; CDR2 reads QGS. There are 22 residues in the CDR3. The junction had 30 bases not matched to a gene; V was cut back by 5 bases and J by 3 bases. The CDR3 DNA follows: TGTGCTCTTGGGTCTCTGATTCCTTCCTCCCTAAACCGGGGGTCTCCTCCCGATAAACTCATCTTT. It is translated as CALGSLIPSSLNRGSPPDKLIF.

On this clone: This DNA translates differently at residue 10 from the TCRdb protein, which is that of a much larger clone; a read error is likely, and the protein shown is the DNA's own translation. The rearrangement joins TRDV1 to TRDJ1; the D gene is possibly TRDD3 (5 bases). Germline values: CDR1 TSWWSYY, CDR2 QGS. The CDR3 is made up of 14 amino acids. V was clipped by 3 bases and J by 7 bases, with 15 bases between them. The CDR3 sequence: CALGEDRGDGKLIF. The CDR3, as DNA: TGTGCTCTTGGGGAGGATAGAGGGGACGGTAAACTCATCTTT.

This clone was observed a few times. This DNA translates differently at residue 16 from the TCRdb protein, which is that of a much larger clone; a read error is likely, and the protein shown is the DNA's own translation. CDR3 nucleotide sequence: TGTGCTCTTGGGGAGCCGGAGTACGTGAGGGTCCCCGATAAACTCACCTTT. Translating gives CALGEPEYVRVPDKLTF. The V gene is TRDV1, but the J gene lacks a call; no check of the table's D call, TRDD3, against the DNA was made. There are 17 residues in the CDR3. Looked up from germline, CDR1 is TSWWSYY and CDR2 is QGS.

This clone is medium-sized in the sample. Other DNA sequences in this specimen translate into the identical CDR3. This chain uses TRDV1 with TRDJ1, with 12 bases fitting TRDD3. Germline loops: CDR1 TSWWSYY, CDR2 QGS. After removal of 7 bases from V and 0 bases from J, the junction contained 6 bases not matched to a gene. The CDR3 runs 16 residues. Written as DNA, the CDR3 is TGTGCTCTTGTGGGTACTGGGGGATACAACACCGATAAACTCATCTTT. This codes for CALVGTGGYNTDKLIF.

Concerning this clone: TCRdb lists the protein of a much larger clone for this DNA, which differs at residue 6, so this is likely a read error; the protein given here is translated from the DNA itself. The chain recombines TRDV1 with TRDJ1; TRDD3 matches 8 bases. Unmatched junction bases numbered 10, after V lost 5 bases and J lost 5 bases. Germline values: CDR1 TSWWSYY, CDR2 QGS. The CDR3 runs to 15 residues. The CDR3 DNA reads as TGTGCTCTTGGGACTAGCGGGATACGGGGTGATAAACTCATCTTT. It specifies CALGTSGIRGDKLIF.

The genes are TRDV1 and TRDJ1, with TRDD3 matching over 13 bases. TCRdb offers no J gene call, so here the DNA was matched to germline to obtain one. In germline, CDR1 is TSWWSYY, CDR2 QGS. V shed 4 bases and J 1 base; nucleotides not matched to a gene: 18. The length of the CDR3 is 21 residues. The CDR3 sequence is CALGVPAFLSYWGIRTDKLIF. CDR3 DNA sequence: TGTGCTCTTGGGGTCCCAGCCTTCTTATCGTACTGGGGGATACGCACCGATAAACTCATCTTT.

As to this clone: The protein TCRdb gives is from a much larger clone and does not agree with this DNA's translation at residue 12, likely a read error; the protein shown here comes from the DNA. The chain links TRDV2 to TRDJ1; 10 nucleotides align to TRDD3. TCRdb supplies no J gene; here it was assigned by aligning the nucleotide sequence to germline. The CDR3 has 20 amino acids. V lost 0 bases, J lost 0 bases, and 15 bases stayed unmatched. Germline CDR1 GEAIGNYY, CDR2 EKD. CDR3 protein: CACDTAPSWGIEYDTDKLIF. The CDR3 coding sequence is TGTGCCTGTGACACCGCTCCCTCCTGGGGGATAGAGTACGACACCGATAAACTCATCTTT.

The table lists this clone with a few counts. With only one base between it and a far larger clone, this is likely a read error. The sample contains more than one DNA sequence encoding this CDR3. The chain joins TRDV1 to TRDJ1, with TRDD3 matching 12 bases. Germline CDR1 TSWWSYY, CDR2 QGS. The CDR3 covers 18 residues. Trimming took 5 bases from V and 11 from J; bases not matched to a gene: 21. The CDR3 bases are TGTGCTCTTGGGAGCGCCAAGGGGATCTGGGGGATACGAAGTAAGCTCATCTTT. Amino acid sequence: CALGSAKGIWGIRSKLIF.

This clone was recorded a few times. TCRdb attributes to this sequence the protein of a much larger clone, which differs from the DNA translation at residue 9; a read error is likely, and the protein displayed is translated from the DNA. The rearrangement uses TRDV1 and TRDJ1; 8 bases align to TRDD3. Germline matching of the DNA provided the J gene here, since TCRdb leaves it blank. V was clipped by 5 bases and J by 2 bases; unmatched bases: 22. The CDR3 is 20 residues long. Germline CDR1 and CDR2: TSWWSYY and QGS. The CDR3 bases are TGTGCTCTTGGGCCCATGAGGACGAGTGGGATACGCTTGTCTACCGATAAACTCATCTTT. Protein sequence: CALGPMRTSGIRLSTDKLIF.

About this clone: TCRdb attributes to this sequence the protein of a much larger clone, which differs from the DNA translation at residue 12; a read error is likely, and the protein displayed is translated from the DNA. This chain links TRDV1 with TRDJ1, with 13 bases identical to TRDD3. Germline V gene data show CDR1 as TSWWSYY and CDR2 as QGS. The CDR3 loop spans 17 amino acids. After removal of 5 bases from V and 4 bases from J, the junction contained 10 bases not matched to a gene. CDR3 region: CALGTSYWGIRIDKLIF. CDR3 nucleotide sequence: TGTGCTCTTGGGACTTCCTACTGGGGGATACGGATCGATAAACTCATCTTT.

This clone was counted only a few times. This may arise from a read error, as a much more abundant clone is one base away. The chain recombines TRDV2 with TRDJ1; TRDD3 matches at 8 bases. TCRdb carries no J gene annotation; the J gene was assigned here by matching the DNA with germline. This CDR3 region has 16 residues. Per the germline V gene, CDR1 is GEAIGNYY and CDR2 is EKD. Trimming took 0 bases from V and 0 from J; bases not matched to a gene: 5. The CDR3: CACDTLLGVYTDKLIF. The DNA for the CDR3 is TGTGCCTGTGACACCCTACTGGGGGTTTACACCGATAAACTCATCTTT.

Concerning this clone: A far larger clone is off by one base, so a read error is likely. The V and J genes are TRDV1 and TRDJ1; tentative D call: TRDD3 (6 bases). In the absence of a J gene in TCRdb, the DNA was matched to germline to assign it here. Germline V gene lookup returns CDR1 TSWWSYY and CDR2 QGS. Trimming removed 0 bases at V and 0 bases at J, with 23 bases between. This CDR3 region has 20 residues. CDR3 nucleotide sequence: TGTGCTCTTGGGGAACTTTCTAGGATCTGGGGATTTAGTTACACCGATAAACTCATCTTT. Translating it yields CALGELSRIWGFSYTDKLIF.

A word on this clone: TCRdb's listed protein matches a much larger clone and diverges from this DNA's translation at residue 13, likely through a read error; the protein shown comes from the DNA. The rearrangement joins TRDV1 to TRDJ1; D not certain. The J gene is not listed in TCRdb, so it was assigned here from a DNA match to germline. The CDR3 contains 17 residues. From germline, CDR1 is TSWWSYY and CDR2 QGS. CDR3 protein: CALGERHPVSYTNKLIF. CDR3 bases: TGTGCTCTTGGGGAGAGGCACCCCGTCTCTTACACCAATAAACTCATCTTT.

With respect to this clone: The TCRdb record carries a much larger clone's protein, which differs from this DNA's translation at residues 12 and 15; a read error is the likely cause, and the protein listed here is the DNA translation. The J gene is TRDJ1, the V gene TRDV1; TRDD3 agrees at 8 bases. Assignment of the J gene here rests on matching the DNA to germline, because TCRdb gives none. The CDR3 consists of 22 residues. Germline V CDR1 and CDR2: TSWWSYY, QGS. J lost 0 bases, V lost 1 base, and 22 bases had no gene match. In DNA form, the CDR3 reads TGTGCTCTTGGGGAACAACCTACCAACCTTCTACCGGGGGATAACAACACCGATAAACTCATCTTT. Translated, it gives CALGEQPTNLLPGDNNTDKLIF.

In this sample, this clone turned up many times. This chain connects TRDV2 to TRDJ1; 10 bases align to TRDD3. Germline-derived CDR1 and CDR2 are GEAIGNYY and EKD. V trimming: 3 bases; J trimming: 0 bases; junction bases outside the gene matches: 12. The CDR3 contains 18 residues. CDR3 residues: CACDGVLGDLLNTDKLIF. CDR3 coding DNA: TGTGCCTGTGACGGAGTACTGGGGGATCTCCTTAACACCGATAAACTCATCTTT.

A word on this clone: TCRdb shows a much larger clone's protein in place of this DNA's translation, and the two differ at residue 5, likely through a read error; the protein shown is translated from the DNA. This CDR3 reads CACDILRGWGILHTDKLIF. The CDR3 bases are TGTGCCTGTGACATCCTCCGCGGGTGGGGGATACTCCACACCGATAAACTCATCTTT. The chain recombines TRDV2 with TRDJ1; TRDD3 aligns across 10 bases. In the absence of a J gene in TCRdb, the DNA was matched to germline to assign it here. The V segment lost 2 bases and the J segment 0 bases; nucleotides outside the gene matches: 14. The V gene's germline CDR1 is GEAIGNYY and CDR2 EKD. The CDR3 totals 19 residues.

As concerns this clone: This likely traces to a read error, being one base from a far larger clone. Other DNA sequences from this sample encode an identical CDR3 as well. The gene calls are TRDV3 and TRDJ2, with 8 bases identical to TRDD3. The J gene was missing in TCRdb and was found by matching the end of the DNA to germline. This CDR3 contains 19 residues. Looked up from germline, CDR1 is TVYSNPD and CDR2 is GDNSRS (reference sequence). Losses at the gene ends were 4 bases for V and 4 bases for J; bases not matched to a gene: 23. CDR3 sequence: CASPEPTTQYWGSTAQLFF. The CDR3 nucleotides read TGTGCCTCCCCCGAGCCGACCACTCAATACTGGGGGTCGACAGCACAACTCTTCTTT. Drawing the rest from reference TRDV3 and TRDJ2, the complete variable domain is CDKVTQSSPDQTVASGSEVVLLCTYDTVYSNPDLFWYRIRPDYSFQFVFYGDNSRSEGADFTQGRFSVKHILTQKAFHLVISPVRTEDSATYYCASPEPTTQYWGSTAQLFFGKGTQLIVEP.

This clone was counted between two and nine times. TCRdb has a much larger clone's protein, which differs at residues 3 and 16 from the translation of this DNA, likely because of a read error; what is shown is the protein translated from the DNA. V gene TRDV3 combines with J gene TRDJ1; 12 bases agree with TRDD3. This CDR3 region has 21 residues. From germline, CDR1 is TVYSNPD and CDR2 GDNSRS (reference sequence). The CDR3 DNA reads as TGTGCCCTTAGGTTAACGTTCTTTCGCTGGGGGATACGTCGGGACGCCGATAAACTCATCTTT. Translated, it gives CALRLTFFRWGIRRDADKLIF.

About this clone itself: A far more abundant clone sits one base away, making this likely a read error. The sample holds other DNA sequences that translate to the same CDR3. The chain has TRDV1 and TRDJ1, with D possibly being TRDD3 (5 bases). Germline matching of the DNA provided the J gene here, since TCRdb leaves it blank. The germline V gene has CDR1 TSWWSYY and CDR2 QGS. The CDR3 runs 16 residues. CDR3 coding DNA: TGCGCTCTTGGGGAGGAGATACCCTCGTACACCGATAAACTCATCTTT. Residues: CALGEEIPSYTDKLIF.